This entry describes one TCR beta chain. This clone was detected only once. Its antigen remains undetermined. Base-call qualities are not available, and no considerably larger clone is one nucleotide away. Each donor gave one peripheral blood draw, about 100 mL on average, collected into heparinised tubes. Using a panel that included CD45RO, CCR7, CD25, CD127, CD95 and CD27, naive, central memory, regulatory and stem cell-like memory CD4+ T cells were sorted on a BD FACSAria II. Purity was above 95% for every sorted population. PBMCs were separated immediately by Lymphoprep density gradient centrifugation and were stained directly, without being cultured. To minimize batch effects, samples were stained and sorted in pairs, one healthy donor with one patient per experiment. At the junction V is shortened by 3 bases and J by 4 bases; bases outside the gene matches: 5. For CDR1 and CDR2, the germline V gene (reference sequence) lists SGHNT and YYREEE. The CDR3, from cysteine to phenylalanine, totals 14 residues. Left in the record is the CDR3 DNA by itself, 42 bases read in frame from the first base.

This sample stems from a study of beta chain features in type 1 diabetes (dated by TCRdb to 2017 to 2018). About the full investigation: Mean age, gender distribution, total cell number and subset yield did not differ between patients and healthy donors. A total of about 100 million sorted cells were examined across all samples, and RNA yield correlated strongly with the number of cells per subset. The study compared the TCRB repertoires of sorted circulating CD4+ T cell subsets in recently diagnosed type 1 diabetes patients with those in matched healthy donors. Regulatory and stem cell-like memory subsets were obtained from only 8 patients and roughly 8 healthy donors, while naive and central memory subsets were obtained from all 28 donors.

The entire isolated RNA was reverse transcribed using the High Capacity cDNA Reverse Transcription Kit, and thus expressed TCRB transcripts were sequenced. Deep immunoSEQ sequencing was performed on naive, central memory and regulatory T cell samples, with an average of roughly 3.6 million total reads per sample. After sorted cells were lysed in RLT buffer, RNA was extracted with DNase-treated RNeasy Micro or Mini kits, with the choice depending on cell number. Each cell subset was processed on its own to prevent cross-contamination, while patient and healthy donor samples were processed together. The immunoSEQ multiplex PCR was used to amplify TCRB sequences from cDNA, yielding 87-bp fragments that span the CDR3 region. The amplicons were sequenced using the Illumina HiSeq platform. On the study's bioinformatics: Synthetic template baselines were used to correct PCR bias computationally, reads within Hamming distance 2 were collapsed together, and singletons that could not be merged were discarded. Reads were aligned to IMGT to assign V, D and J genes, CDR3 length, and insertions or deletions at six rearrangement sites. Within each subset, clonotype counts were normalized to the number of sorted cells before true diversity and Gini coefficients were calculated with the tcR R package. Repertoire sharing was quantified using the overlap coefficient calculated on TCRB nucleotide sequences. This is the immuneACCESS table as TCRdb keeps it, with only in-frame sequences that have V and J called. A part of the clones is gone; compared with another copy, unresolved V genes explain less than half, and the rest is unexplained. That table supplies the V and J calls and clone size; D and trimming were determined from the DNA. This sample is represented by around 100,000 clones; roughly 28% of them were singletons. The ten largest clones capture roughly 0.5% of the sample.

General conclusions and limits of the study: The naive, central memory and regulatory TCRB repertoires appeared to resemble one another more closely among patients than among healthy donors. Shorter templates might be favored by PCR, yet because patient and control samples were amplified and corrected together, any such skew would affect both groups equally. In all four CD4+ subsets, TCRB CDR3 length was moderately but significantly shorter in type 1 diabetes patients. At VDJ recombination sites, type 1 diabetes patients had fewer insertions and more deleted nucleotides, which implies abnormalities in thymic rearrangement. Because the HLA sub-analyses included only small numbers of individuals, any influence of HLA type on TCRB rearrangement was left unresolved. Because cDNA rather than genomic DNA was sequenced, highly expressing activated cells could have been over-represented, although no difference in activation and CD3 levels was found between groups.

This clonotype was sampled from a woman younger than 30 with type 1 diabetes. The V and J genes are TRBV5-4 and TRBJ2-5; 8 central nucleotides agree with TRBD2. The sample was central memory CD4+ T cells from blood. In nucleotides, the sequence is TGTGCCAGCAGCTCCCCTGCGGGGGGAGAGACCCAGTACTTC. It encodes CASSSPAGGETQYF.